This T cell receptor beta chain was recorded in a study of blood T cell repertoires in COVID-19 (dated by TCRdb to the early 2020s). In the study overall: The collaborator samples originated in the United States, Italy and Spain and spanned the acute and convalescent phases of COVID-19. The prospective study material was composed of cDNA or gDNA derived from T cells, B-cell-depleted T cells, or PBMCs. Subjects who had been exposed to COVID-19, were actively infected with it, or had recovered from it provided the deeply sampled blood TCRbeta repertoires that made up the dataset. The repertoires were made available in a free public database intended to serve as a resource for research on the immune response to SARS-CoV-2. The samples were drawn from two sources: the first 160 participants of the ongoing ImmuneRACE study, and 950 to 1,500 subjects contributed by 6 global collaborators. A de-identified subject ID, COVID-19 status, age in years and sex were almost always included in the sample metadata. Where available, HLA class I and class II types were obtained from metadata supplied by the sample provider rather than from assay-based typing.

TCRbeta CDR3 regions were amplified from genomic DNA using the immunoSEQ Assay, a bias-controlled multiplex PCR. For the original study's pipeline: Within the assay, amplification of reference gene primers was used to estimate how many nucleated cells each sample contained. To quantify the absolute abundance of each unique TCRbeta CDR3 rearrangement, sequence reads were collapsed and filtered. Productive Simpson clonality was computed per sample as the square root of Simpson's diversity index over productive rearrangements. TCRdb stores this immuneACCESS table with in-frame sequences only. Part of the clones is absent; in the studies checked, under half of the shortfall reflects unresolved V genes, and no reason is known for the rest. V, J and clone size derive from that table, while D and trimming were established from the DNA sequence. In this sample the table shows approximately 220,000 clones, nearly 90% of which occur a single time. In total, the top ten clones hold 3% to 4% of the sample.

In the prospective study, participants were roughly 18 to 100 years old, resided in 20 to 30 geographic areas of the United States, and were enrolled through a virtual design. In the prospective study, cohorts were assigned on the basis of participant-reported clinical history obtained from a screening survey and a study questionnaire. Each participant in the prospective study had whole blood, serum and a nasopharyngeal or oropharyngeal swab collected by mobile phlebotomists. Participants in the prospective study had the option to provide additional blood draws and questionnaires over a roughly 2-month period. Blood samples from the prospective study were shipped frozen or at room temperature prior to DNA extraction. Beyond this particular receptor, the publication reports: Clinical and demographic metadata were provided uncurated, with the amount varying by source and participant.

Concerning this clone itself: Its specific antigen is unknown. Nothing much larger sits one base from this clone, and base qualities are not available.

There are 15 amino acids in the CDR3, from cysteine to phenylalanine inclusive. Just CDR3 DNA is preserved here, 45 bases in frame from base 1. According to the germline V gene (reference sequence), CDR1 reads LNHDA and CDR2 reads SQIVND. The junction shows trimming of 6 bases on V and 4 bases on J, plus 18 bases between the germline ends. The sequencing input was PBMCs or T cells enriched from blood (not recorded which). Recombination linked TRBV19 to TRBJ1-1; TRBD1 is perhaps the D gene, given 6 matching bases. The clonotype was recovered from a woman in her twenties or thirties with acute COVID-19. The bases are TGTGCCAGTAGGACTACGAGGGGGACGGGCACTGAAGCTTTCTTT. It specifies CASRTTRGTGTEAFF.